This T cell receptor (beta chain) was identified during a study of blood T cell repertoires in COVID-19. Looking at the study overall: Specimens from acute and convalescent COVID-19 originated in the United States, Italy and Spain. PBMCs, B-cell-depleted T cells, or T cells were the source of the cDNA or gDNA that made up the material.

The CDR3 contains 16 residues. Germline V gene sequence: CDR1 SGHNT, CDR2 YYREEE (reference sequence). Trimming removed 4 bases from V and 5 bases from J, with 18 bases in between. This table comes from immunoSEQ multiplex PCR, and its TCRdb copy is limited to in-frame clones, with some not included. In the table there are approximately 160,000 clones, 90% to 95% of which are singletons. Sequenced material: peripheral blood. The chain links TRBV5-4 to TRBJ2-2, with D possibly matching TRBD1 (6 bases). This clonotype was sampled from a man aged 50 to 59 with acute or convalescent COVID-19. The CDR3 reads CASSPPGTSSTGELFF. The CDR3 DNA reads TGTGCCAGCAGCCCACCGGGGACATCTTCGACCGGGGAGCTGTTTTTT.